The 21 T cell receptor beta chains below were found in one sample sequenced in a study of blood T cells in healthy people across ages. A second PCR, run for roughly 7 to 11 cycles, used a sample-barcoded 5' primer plus a J-beta primer mix. TCRdb reanalysed the 5' RACE reads using MiXCR and keeps one entry per CDR3 protein. The table lists under 2,000,000 distinct CDR3 sequences, 49% of them singletons, with approximately 2.1% in the top ten. Sequencing was done on a sample of blood. The origin of the receptors is a woman between 40 and 50 years old in good health.

The chain combines TRBV6-1 with TRBJ1-2; TRBD1 is a possible D gene (6 bases). The CDR3 runs 16 residues. CDR1 and CDR2 (germline): MNHNS, SASEGT. The germline V and J ends were trimmed by 1 base and 4 bases, with 16 bases remaining between them. CDR3 protein: CASSEGTGAGVYGYTF. In DNA, the CDR3 is TGTGCCAGCAGTGAAGGGACCGGGGCAGGGGTCTATGGCTACACCTTC.

The J gene is TRBJ1-2, the V gene TRBV20-1, with 7 bases that match TRBD1. Germline-derived CDR1 and CDR2 are DFQATT and SNEGSKA (reference sequence). The CDR3 extends over 12 amino acids. Unmatched junction bases numbered 10, after V lost 7 bases and J lost 8 bases. CDR3 amino acids: CSVPGQRGGYTF. The CDR3 DNA reads as TGCAGTGTCCCGGGACAGCGGGGAGGCTACACCTTC.

This chain connects TRBV7-3 to TRBJ2-3; possible D gene TRBD2, 6 bases. Germline CDR1 SGHTA, CDR2 FQGTGA. The CDR3 is 16 residues long. With 0 bases removed from V and 5 bases from J, the gap between germline ends came to 15 bases. The CDR3 spells CASSLTGSGLEDTQYF. CDR3 in DNA: TGTGCCAGCAGCTTAACGGGTAGCGGCCTAGAAGATACGCAGTATTTT.

V and J are TRBV6-5 and TRBJ2-3, with 7 bases lining up with TRBD1. Trimming took 4 bases from V and 2 from J; bases not matched to a gene: 12. The CDR3 contains 17 residues. From germline, CDR1 is MNHEY and CDR2 SVGAGI. CDR3 residues: CASSSGQGVIPTDTQYF. The CDR3 bases are TGTGCCAGCAGTTCGGGGCAGGGGGTTATCCCCACAGATACGCAGTATTTT.

The chain combines TRBV5-5 with TRBJ2-5, with D possibly matching TRBD2 (6 bases). Germline V lookup: CDR1 SGHKS, CDR2 YYEKEE (reference sequence). The CDR3 has 16 residues. V lost 4 bases and J 1 base, leaving 17 bases between the germline ends. The CDR3 sequence is CASSPSGLPLQETQYF. The CDR3 DNA reads as TGTGCCAGCAGCCCCTCGGGACTGCCCCTCCAAGAGACCCAGTACTTC.

The chain joins TRBV20-1 to TRBJ2-4; D could derive from TRBD1 or TRBD2 (5 bases each). The end of the DNA fits TRBJ2-7 better, so the J call may be wrong. Germline V gives CDR1 DFQATT, CDR2 SNEGSKA (reference sequence). The CDR3 has 14 amino acids. The CDR3 reads CSAREIGAHHEQYF. As DNA, the CDR3 is TGCAGTGCTAGAGAGATCGGGGCCCACCACGAGCAGTACTTC.

This chain joins TRBV29-1 and TRBJ1-5; 7 bases agree with TRBD1. V was pared by 5 bases and J by 5 bases, with 3 bases of the junction left unmatched. Per germline, CDR1 SQVTM and CDR2 ANQGSEA. There are 12 residues in the CDR3. The CDR3 reads CSVQGVDQPQHF. In DNA form, the CDR3 reads TGCAGCGTTCAGGGGGTCGATCAGCCCCAGCATTTT. Filled out from reference TRBV29-1 and TRBJ1-5, the complete variable domain reads SAVISQKPSRDICQRGTSLTIQCQVDSQVTMMFWYRQQPGQSLTLIATANQGSEATYESGFVIDKFPISRPNLTFSTLTVSNMSPEDSSIYLCSVQGVDQPQHFGDGTRLSIL.

This clonotype was seen more than once but under ten times. The chain couples TRBV11-2 to TRBJ2-1; 12 bases fit TRBD2. Unmatched junction bases numbered 17, after V lost 5 bases and J lost 6 bases. The CDR3 runs to 19 residues. Looked up from germline, CDR1 is SGHAT and CDR2 is FQNNGV. The CDR3 loop reads CASSPGFGLAGGIANEQFF. The CDR3 region has the DNA TGTGCCAGCAGCCCGGGGTTCGGGCTAGCGGGGGGGATAGCCAATGAGCAGTTCTTC. The entire variable domain, with the rest obtained from reference TRBV11-2 and TRBJ2-1, is as follows: EAGVAQSPRYKIIEKRQSVAFWCNPISGHATLYWYQQILGQGPKLLIQFQNNGVVDDSQLPKDRFSAERLKGVDSTLKIQPAKLEDSAVYLCASSPGFGLAGGIANEQFFGPGTRLTVL.

This clonotype was counted a few times. The chain carries TRBV12-3 or TRBV12-4 and TRBJ1-5, with D unclear. Trimming stripped 5 bases from V and 1 base from J, with 12 bases between. The CDR3 is 15 residues long. CDR3 sequence reads: CASSPEGASNQPQHF. CDR3 coding DNA: TGTGCCAGCAGTCCGGAGGGAGCCAGCAATCAGCCCCAGCATTTT.

This CDR3 reads CASSNQNQAFF. The CDR3 DNA reads as TGTGCCAGCTCGAACCAGAACCAGGCTTTCTTT. This rearrangement joins TRBV18 to TRBJ1-1; D not certain. CDR3 length equals 11 residues. Trimming left V 6 bases short and J 11 bases short, with 13 bases between. Per the germline V gene, CDR1 is KGHSH and CDR2 is LQKENI.

This chain joins TRBV29-1 and TRBJ2-2, with D perhaps matching TRBD1 or TRBD2 (6 bases each). Germline CDR1 and CDR2: SQVTM and ANQGSEA. V gave up 5 bases and J gave up 10 bases, with 11 bases separating them. CDR3 size: 11 residues. Here the CDR3 DNA reads TGCAGCGTTCAAGGGGGGTCGGAGCTGTTTTTT. The encoded protein is CSVQGGSELFF.

CDR3 amino acids: CASSLVTGVGEAFF. DNA of the CDR3: TGTGCCAGCAGTTTAGTAACAGGGGTTGGTGAAGCTTTCTTT. V is TRBV27 and J is TRBJ1-1, with 7 bases fitting TRBD1. Germline V gene sequence: CDR1 MNHEY, CDR2 SMNVEV (reference sequence). The CDR3 sequence is 14 residues long. V lost 2 bases, J lost 7 bases, and 7 bases stayed unmatched.

J is TRBJ1-6 and V is TRBV6-6; D gene ambiguous. The CDR3 sequence is 15 residues long. Trimming took 7 bases from V and 5 from J, leaving 15 bases between them. Germline CDR1 is MNHNY and CDR2 is SVGAGI (reference sequence). CDR3 protein: CASTPENGDNSPLHF. CDR3 nucleotides: TGTGCCAGCACCCCCGAGAACGGGGATAATTCACCCCTCCACTTT.

The chain joins TRBV7-2 to TRBJ2-3; a possible D gene is TRBD2 (6 bases). Deletions cut 1 base from V and 4 bases from J, with 12 bases between. Germline values: CDR1 SGHTA, CDR2 FQGNSA. This CDR3 has 15 amino acids. This CDR3 is CASSLVAGNSDTQYF. The CDR3 nucleotides read TGTGCCAGCAGCTTAGTTGCGGGGAATTCAGATACGCAGTATTTT.

There are a few counts of this clonotype. The J gene is TRBJ2-3, the V gene TRBV28, with 7 positions matching TRBD2. This CDR3 spans 16 amino acids. The V gene's germline CDR1 is MDHEN and CDR2 SYDVKM. Trimming removed 5 bases from V and 2 bases from J; junction bases left unmatched: 10. The CDR3 bases are TGTGCCAGCAGTATTCCCGGAGCGGGGACCACAGATACGCAGTATTTT. Its protein is CASSIPGAGTTDTQYF.

This clonotype was observed once. This chain uses TRBV5-1 with TRBJ1-1; no clear D gene. The germline gives CDR1 SGHRS, CDR2 YFSETQ. The CDR3 is made up of 14 amino acids. Deletions cut 0 bases from V and 5 bases from J, with 11 bases between. The CDR3 reads CASSLGSSGTEAFF. The DNA of the CDR3 is TGCGCCAGCAGCTTGGGGTCTTCCGGGACTGAAGCTTTCTTT.

The chain employs TRBV24-1 and TRBJ2-1; D is unclear. The V end lost 0 bases, the J end lost 0 bases, and 11 bases lay between the germline ends. CDR1 is KGHDR and CDR2 is SFDVKD in the germline V gene. This CDR3 has 17 amino acids. CDR3 amino acids: CATSDLRSPSSYNEQFF. The CDR3 region has the DNA TGTGCCACCAGTGATTTGCGAAGTCCCAGCTCCTACAATGAGCAGTTCTTC.

This clonotype occurred a few times. V gene TRBV27 combines with J gene TRBJ2-3, with D perhaps being TRBD1 or TRBD2 (6 bases each). The CDR3 runs 17 residues. Trimming took off 6 bases at V and 4 bases at J, with 23 bases between the two ends. CDR1 is MNHEY and CDR2 is SMNVEV in the germline V gene (reference sequence). The CDR3 sequence is CASSSGPGGPFADTQYF. In DNA, the CDR3 is TGTGCCAGCAGCTCAGGGCCTGGGGGGCCTTTTGCAGATACGCAGTATTTT.

In its sample, this clonotype was seen a few times. V gene TRBV20-1 combines with J gene TRBJ1-2; 7 nucleotides agree with TRBD1. Looked up from germline, CDR1 is DFQATT and CDR2 is SNEGSKA (reference sequence). V lost 3 bases to trimming and J lost 4 bases; unmatched junction nucleotides: 8. This CDR3 contains 14 residues. Here the CDR3 DNA reads TGCAGTGCTAGTAAGACAGGGCGAGGCTATGGCTACACCTTC. This encodes CSASKTGRGYGYTF.

The rearrangement links TRBV24-1 to TRBJ2-5; 10 bases agree with TRBD1. This CDR3 comprises 17 residues. Germline values: CDR1 KGHDR, CDR2 SFDVKD. V lost 3 bases to trimming and J lost 2 bases; unmatched junction nucleotides: 8. The CDR3 DNA follows: TGTGCCACCAGTGATCCCCCAGGGACAGGGGAACAAGAGACCCAGTACTTC. Translating it yields CATSDPPGTGEQETQYF.

J is TRBJ2-2 and V is TRBV29-1, with 11 bases identical to TRBD2. J was trimmed by 3 bases and V by 6 bases; bases with no gene match: 6. This CDR3 is built from 15 residues. From germline, CDR1 is SQVTM and CDR2 ANQGSEA. The CDR3 DNA is TGCAGCGTCGCCGCTAGCGGGGGGTACACCGGGGAGCTGTTTTTT. Residues: CSVAASGGYTGELFF.